This T cell receptor (beta chain) was obtained from a study of siplizumab effects on memory and regulatory T cells. Study results and caveats: Sequences below about 10^-5 frequency were poorly captured. As a result, only a minor fraction of alloreactive clones mapped to unstimulated subsets. A naive or memory phenotype could not be assigned to roughly 80-97% of the proliferating CD4+ or CD8+ clones. Suppressive function of proliferating Tregs from siplizumab cultures was not confirmed. Fewer alloreactive sequences mapped to unstimulated CD4+ memory cells under siplizumab.

As concerns this clone: Antigen specificity is unknown.

V was clipped by 4 bases and J by 14 bases, with 19 bases between them. The CDR3 consists of 13 residues. Germline lookup yields CDR1 SGHTS and CDR2 YDEGEE. TCRdb's copy holds only in-frame clones and misses some; the assay was immunoSEQ multiplex PCR. Of some 110,000 clones listed, roughly 92% are singletons. Sequenced material: Tregs sorted from blood. This chain connects TRBV5-8 to TRBJ2-1, with D possibly called TRBD1 or TRBD2 (5 bases each). The sequence came from a human donor in good health. The CDR3 DNA reads as TGTGCCAGCAGCCACCCGGGACCATGGGAAAAGTTCTTC. Protein product: CASSHPGPWEKFF.